The 10 T cell receptor beta chains given below trace back to one sample, sequenced in a study of blood T cells in healthy people across ages. Together with a sample-barcoded 5' primer, a J-beta primer mix was included in a second PCR lasting about 6 to 12 cycles. A single record per CDR3 protein comes from TCRdb applying MiXCR to the 5' RACE reads. The sample has almost 1 million distinct CDR3 sequences, roughly 51% seen once. The sequenced material came from blood. These receptors originate from a woman between 55 and 75 years old in good health.

The rearrangement joins TRBV30 to TRBJ1-5; 7 bases map to TRBD1. This CDR3 region has 14 residues. CDR1 is GTSNPN and CDR2 is SVGIG in the germline V gene (reference sequence). Trimming removed 4 bases from V and 9 bases from J; junction bases left unmatched: 12. The CDR3 reads CAWTKGTDSWPQHF. CDR3 DNA sequence: TGTGCCTGGACTAAGGGGACAGATTCATGGCCCCAGCATTTT.

This clonotype was found a few times. V is TRBV20-1 and J is TRBJ2-5, with D unresolved. Gene TRBJ2-7 matches the end of the DNA better, so the J call may be wrong. The CDR3 is made up of 12 amino acids. CDR1 is DFQATT, CDR2 SNEGSKA, per germline (reference sequence). The CDR3 here is CSARDSDYEQYF. The DNA for the CDR3 is TGCAGTGCTAGAGATTCGGATTACGAGCAGTACTTC.

A note on this clonotype: The junction differs from germline at one of its ends, possibly a read error. The CDR3 loop reads CANSIDRAAGANVLTF. In nucleotides, the CDR3 is TGTGCCAACAGTATCGACAGGGCGGCTGGGGCCAACGTCCTGACTTTC. The genes are TRBV2 and TRBJ2-6, with 7 bases lining up with TRBD1. CDR3 length equals 16 residues. CDR1 SNHLY and CDR2 FYNNEI come from the germline V gene.

Many counts were recorded for this clonotype. The rearrangement links TRBV29-1 to TRBJ2-1; 9 bases map to TRBD1. V shed 3 bases and J 0 bases; nucleotides not matched to a gene: 6. Germline V gene data show CDR1 as SQVTM and CDR2 as ANQGSEA. The CDR3 totals 16 residues. CDR3 loop: CSVDPRTGDSYNEQFF. The CDR3, as DNA: TGCAGCGTTGACCCCAGGACAGGGGACTCCTACAATGAGCAGTTCTTC.

This clonotype was observed a few times. The genes are TRBV28 and TRBJ2-4; no definite D call. V was trimmed by 5 bases and J by 15 bases, leaving 17 bases between them. The CDR3 is made up of 12 amino acids. The V gene's germline CDR1 is MDHEN and CDR2 SYDVKM. CDR3 residues: CASSLVGRPSYF. The CDR3 DNA follows: TGTGCCAGCAGTCTCGTCGGACGCCCTTCGTACTTC.

The table lists this clonotype with many counts. This CDR3 is CSIITVVVGEQFF. DNA of the CDR3: TGCAGTATCATCACGGTGGTTGTTGGTGAGCAGTTCTTC. V gene TRBV29-1 combines with J gene TRBJ2-1, with D unresolved. Germline CDR1 SQVTM, CDR2 ANQGSEA. The CDR3 has 13 amino acids.

In DNA, the CDR3 is TGTGCCAGCAGCTTGAGAGGGGGGATGGGTAATGAGCAGTTCTTC. It specifies CASSLRGGMGNEQFF. The V and J genes are TRBV7-2 and TRBJ2-1; the D gene could be TRBD1 or TRBD2 (6 bases each). From germline, CDR1 is SGHTA and CDR2 FQGNSA. The CDR3 is made up of 15 amino acids. With 3 bases removed from V and 7 bases from J, the gap between germline ends came to 16 bases.

The chain joins TRBV6-2 or TRBV6-3 to TRBJ2-3; D remains ambiguous. CDR3 length: 13 residues. Trimming removed 6 bases at V and 0 bases at J, with 7 bases between. Looked up from germline, CDR1 is MNHEY and CDR2 is SVGEGT. DNA for the CDR3: TGTGCCAGCAGGCCGAGTAGCACAGATACGCAGTATTTT. Translated, it gives CASRPSSTDTQYF.

The J gene is TRBJ2-5, the V gene TRBV12-3 or TRBV12-4; unclear D gene. CDR3 size: 14 residues. Trimming cost V 1 base and J 4 bases, with 10 bases left between them. The CDR3 coding sequence is TGTGCCAGCAGTTTAGTGGGGTTACGAGAGACCCAGTACTTC. Translation: CASSLVGLRETQYF.

This chain joins TRBV6-1 and TRBJ1-1; D is unclear. Germline values: CDR1 MNHNS, CDR2 SASEGT. Trimming cost V 7 bases and J 0 bases, with 9 bases left between them. CDR3 size: 13 residues. The CDR3 DNA reads TGTGCCAGCAAAGAACTGTTGAACACTGAAGCTTTCTTT. It yields the protein CASKELLNTEAFF.